Sequencing of this T cell receptor (beta chain) was carried out in a study of T cells in narcolepsy. Sequencing used immunoSEQ multiplex PCR; TCRdb keeps in-frame clones, though not all of them. The sample holds 20,000 to 30,000 clones, approximately 85% seen once. The CDR3 length is 14 residues. Germline V gene lookup returns CDR1 MDHEN and CDR2 SYDVKM. V lost 6 bases, J lost 6 bases, and 14 bases lay in between. This sequence joins TRBV28 and TRBJ2-2; a weak D match, TRBD1 (6 bases). Material: CD45RA- memory CD4+ T cells from PBMCs. This TCR came from a human donor with narcolepsy. CDR3 region: CASSVRQVAGELFF. DNA for the CDR3: TGTGCCAGCAGCGTTAGACAGGTGGCCGGGGAGCTGTTTTTT. The full variable domain, completed using reference TRBV28 and TRBJ2-2, is DVKVTQSSRYLVKRTGEKVFLECVQDMDHENMFWYRQDPGLGLRLIYFSYDVKMKEKGDIPEGYSVSREKKERFSLILESASTNQTSMYLCASSVRQVAGELFFGEGSRLTVL.